This T cell receptor (beta chain) was found in a study of T cell responses to AZD1222 COVID-19 vaccine. This CDR3 spans 15 amino acids. Trimming stripped 5 bases from V and 7 bases from J, with 17 bases between. Germline CDR1 and CDR2: KGHSH and LQKENI. Study-wide results and limits: Spike was spanned by vaccine-associated CD4 TCRs, which were dominant at 160-218 and 743-854. At study baseline, merely several AZD1222 recipients were seropositive. Nearly half of unique spike-specific TCRs reportedly avoided B.1.351 and B.1.1.7 mutated regions. The donor cohort was predominantly white British with a female majority, and clonal diversity may have been underestimated.

Produced via immunoSEQ multiplex PCR; TCRdb's table is partial and in-frame only. The sample shows tens of thousands of clones, 70% to 90% of them seen only once. This clone was detected only a few times. Antigen unknown. This specimen consisted of peripheral blood, obtained on day 0 of AZD1222 vaccination. This receptor was taken from an adult in good health. The chain has TRBV18 and TRBJ1-4; D might be TRBD1 (5 bases). The CDR3 bases are TGTGCCAGCTCAACGCAGACAGTTCAAGCTGAAAAACTGTTTTTT. Encoded protein: CASSTQTVQAEKLFF.